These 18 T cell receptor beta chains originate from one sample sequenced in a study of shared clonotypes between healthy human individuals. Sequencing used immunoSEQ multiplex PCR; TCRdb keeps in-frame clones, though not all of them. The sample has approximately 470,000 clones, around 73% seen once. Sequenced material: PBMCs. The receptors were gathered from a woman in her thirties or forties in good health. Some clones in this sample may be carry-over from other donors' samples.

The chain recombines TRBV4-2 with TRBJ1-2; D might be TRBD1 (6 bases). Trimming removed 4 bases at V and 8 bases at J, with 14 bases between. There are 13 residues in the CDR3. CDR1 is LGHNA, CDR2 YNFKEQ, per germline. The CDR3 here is CASSPGHSFGYTF. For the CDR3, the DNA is TGTGCCAGCAGCCCGGGACATTCCTTCGGCTACACCTTC.

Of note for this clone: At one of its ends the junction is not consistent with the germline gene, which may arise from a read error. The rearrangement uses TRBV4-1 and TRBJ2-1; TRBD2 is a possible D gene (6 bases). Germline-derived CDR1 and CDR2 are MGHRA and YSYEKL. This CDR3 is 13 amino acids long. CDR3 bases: TGCGCCAGCGGCCAAGCGGAAGCGGGTAAGCAGTTCTTC. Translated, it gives CASGQAEAGKQFF.

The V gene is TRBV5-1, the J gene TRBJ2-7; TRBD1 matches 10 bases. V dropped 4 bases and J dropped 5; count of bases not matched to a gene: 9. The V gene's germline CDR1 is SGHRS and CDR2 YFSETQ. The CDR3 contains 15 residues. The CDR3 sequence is CASSPPGTGDHEQYF. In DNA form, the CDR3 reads TGCGCCAGCAGCCCACCCGGGACAGGGGACCACGAGCAGTACTTC.

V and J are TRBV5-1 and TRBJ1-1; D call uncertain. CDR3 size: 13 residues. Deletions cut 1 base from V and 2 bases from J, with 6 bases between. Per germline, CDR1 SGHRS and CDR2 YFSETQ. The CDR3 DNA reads TGCGCCAGCAGCTTGACGCATAACACTGAAGCTTTCTTT. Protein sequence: CASSLTHNTEAFF.

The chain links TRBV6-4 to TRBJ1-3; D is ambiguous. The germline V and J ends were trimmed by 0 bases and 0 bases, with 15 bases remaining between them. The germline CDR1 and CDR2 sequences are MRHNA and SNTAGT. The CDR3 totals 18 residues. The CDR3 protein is CASSDSARGLISGNTIYF. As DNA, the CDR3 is TGTGCCAGCAGTGACTCCGCCCGAGGTCTCATCTCTGGAAACACCATATATTTT.

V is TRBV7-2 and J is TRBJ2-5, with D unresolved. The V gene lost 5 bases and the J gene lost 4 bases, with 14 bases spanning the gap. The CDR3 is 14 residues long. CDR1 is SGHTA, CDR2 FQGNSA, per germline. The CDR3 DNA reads TGTGCCAGCAGCCAGAGGCGAGATGGAGAGACCCAGTACTTC. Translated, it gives CASSQRRDGETQYF.

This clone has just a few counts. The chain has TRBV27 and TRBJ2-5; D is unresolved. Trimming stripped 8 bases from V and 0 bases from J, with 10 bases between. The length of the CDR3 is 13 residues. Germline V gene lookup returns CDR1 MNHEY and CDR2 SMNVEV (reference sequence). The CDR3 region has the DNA TGTGCCAGCTCCCGCACGTACCAAGAGACCCAGTACTTC. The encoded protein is CASSRTYQETQYF.

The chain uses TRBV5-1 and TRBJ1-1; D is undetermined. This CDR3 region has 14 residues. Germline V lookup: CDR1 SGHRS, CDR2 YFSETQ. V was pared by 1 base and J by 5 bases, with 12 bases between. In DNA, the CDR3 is TGCGCCAGCAGCTTGTTCGGGTCTGGGACTGAAGCTTTCTTT. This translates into CASSLFGSGTEAFF.

As DNA, the CDR3 is TGTGCCAGCCCCGCCGGACAGGGTCTCGAGCAGTACTTC. It yields the protein CASPAGQGLEQYF. The gene calls are TRBV6-1 and TRBJ2-7, with TRBD1 matching 8 bases. Per germline, CDR1 MNHNS and CDR2 SASEGT. The CDR3 loop spans 13 amino acids. V lost 8 bases to trimming and J lost 6 bases; unmatched junction nucleotides: 9.

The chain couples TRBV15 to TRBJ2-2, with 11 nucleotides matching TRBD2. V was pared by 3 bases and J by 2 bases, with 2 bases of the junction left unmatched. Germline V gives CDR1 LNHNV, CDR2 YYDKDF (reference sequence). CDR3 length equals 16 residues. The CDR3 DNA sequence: TGTGCCACCAGCAGCCGACTAGCGGGAAACACCGGGGAGCTGTTTTTT. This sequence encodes CATSSRLAGNTGELFF.

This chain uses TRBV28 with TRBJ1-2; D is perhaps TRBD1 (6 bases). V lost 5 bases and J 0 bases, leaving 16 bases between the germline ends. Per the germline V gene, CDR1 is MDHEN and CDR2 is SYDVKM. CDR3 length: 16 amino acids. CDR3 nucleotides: TGTGCCAGCAGTCCCACTCCCCGGACAGCTAACTATGGCTACACCTTC. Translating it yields CASSPTPRTANYGYTF.

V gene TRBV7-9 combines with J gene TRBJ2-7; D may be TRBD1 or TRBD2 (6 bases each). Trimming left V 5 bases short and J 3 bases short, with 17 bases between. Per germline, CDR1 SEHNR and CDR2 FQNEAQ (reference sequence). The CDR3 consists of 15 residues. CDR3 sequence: CASSPRGTPYYEQYF. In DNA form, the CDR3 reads TGTGCCAGCAGCCCACGGGGGACACCTTACTACGAGCAGTACTTC.

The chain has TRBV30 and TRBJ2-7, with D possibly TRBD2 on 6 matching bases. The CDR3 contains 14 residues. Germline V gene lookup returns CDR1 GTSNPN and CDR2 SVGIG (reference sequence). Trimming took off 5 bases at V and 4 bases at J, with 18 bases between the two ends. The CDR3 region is CAWDGGRRLYEQYF. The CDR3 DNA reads TGTGCCTGGGACGGGGGACGGAGACTATACGAGCAGTACTTC.

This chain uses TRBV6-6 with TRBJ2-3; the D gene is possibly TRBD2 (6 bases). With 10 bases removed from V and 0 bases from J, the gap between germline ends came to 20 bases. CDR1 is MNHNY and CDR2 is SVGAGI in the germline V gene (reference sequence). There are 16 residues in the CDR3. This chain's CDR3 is CATLSERASSTDTQYF. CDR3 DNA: TGTGCCACTTTGTCGGAGCGGGCCTCCAGCACAGATACGCAGTATTTT.

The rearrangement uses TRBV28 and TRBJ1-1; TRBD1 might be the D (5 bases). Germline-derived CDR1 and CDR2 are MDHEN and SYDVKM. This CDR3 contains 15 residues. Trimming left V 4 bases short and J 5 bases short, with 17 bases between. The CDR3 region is CASSYQRGGGTEAFF. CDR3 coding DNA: TGTGCCAGCAGTTACCAGCGGGGCGGGGGGACTGAAGCTTTCTTT.

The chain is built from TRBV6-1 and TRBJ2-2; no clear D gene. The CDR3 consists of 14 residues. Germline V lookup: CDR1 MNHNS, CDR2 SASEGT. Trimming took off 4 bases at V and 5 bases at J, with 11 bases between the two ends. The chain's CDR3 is CASSGFEGTGELFF. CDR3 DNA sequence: TGTGCCAGCAGTGGCTTTGAAGGAACCGGGGAGCTGTTTTTT.

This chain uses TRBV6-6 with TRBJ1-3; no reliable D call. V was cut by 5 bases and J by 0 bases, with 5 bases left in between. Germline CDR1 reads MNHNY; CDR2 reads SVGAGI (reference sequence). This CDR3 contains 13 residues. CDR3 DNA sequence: TGTGCCAGCAGTAGGACCTCTGGAAACACCATATATTTT. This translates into CASSRTSGNTIYF.

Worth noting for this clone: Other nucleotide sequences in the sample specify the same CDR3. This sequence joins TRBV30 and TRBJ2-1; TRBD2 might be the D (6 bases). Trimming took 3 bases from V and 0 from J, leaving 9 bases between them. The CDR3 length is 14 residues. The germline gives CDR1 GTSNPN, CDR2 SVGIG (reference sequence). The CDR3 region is CAWRAGSSYNEQFF. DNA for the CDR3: TGTGCCTGGAGAGCGGGTAGCTCCTACAATGAGCAGTTCTTC.